What follows are 11 T cell receptor beta chains derived from one specimen sequenced in a study of neurological immune-mediated disorders. TCRdb analysed the 5' RACE reads with MiXCR anew, one entry per CDR3 protein. The sample shows tens of thousands of distinct CDR3 sequences, approximately 14% of them seen only once. The sample consisted of PBMCs. All receptors come from a woman aged 45 to 65 in good health.

Ten or more counts support this clonotype. This may be a read error, as it is one base from a much larger clone. The V gene is TRBV5-1, the J gene TRBJ2-5; D is perhaps TRBD1 (5 bases). V was pared by 4 bases and J by 1 base, with 8 bases between. CDR3 length: 13 amino acids. Germline V gene lookup returns CDR1 SGHRS and CDR2 YFSETQ. The CDR3 sequence is CASSMTVQETQYF. The CDR3 region has the DNA TGCGCCAGCAGCATGACAGTCCAAGAGACCCAGTACTTC.

This clonotype was seen repeatedly, ten times or more. V and J are TRBV5-1 and TRBJ2-5; 8 bases line up with TRBD2. This CDR3 is built from 14 residues. Germline assignment: CDR1 SGHRS and CDR2 YFSETQ. V was pared by 4 bases and J by 5 bases, with 7 bases of the junction left unmatched. CDR3 protein: CASSSGGPMETQYF. The CDR3 coding sequence is TGCGCCAGCAGCAGCGGGGGTCCAATGGAGACCCAGTACTTC.

The sample holds many counts of this clonotype. The rearrangement links TRBV7-2 to TRBJ2-7; D remains unclear. The germline V gene encodes CDR1 SGHTA and CDR2 FQGNSA. The CDR3 has 11 amino acids. Between the trimmed V and J ends, which lost 1 base and 3 bases, there was a span of 1 base. The CDR3 DNA reads TGTGCCAGCAGCTTAGTCTACGAGCAGTACTTC. It is translated as CASSLVYEQYF.

This clonotype has ten or more counts. V usage is TRBV5-5 and J usage is TRBJ1-1; D may be TRBD1 (5 bases). The CDR3 contains 14 residues. Germline V CDR1 and CDR2: SGHKS, YYEKEE (reference sequence). With 2 bases removed from V and 5 bases from J, the gap between germline ends came to 13 bases. In DNA form, the CDR3 reads TGTGCCAGCAGCTTTTGGTGGCAGGGAACTGAAGCTTTCTTT. As protein: CASSFWWQGTEAFF.

This clonotype has at least ten counts. In DNA, the CDR3 is TGTGCCAGCCGTTCGACAGACCGAAACAATGAGCAGTTCTTC. Amino acid sequence: CASRSTDRNNEQFF. This chain uses TRBV12-3 or TRBV12-4 with TRBJ2-1, with D tentatively TRBD1 (5 bases). The CDR3 contains 14 residues. Trimming removed 8 bases from V and 5 bases from J, with 16 bases in between.

This clonotype was seen many times. J is TRBJ2-4 and V is TRBV29-1, with 11 positions matching TRBD1. The CDR3 is 15 amino acids. Per germline, CDR1 SQVTM and CDR2 ANQGSEA. J gave up 1 base and V 1 base, and 0 bases lay outside the gene matches. CDR3 sequence: CSVEGTGGAKNIQYF. In DNA form, the CDR3 reads TGCAGCGTTGAAGGGACAGGGGGCGCCAAAAACATTCAGTACTTC.

This clonotype was observed at least ten times. This sequence joins TRBV3-1 and TRBJ1-1; the D is unclear. In germline, CDR1 is LGHDT, CDR2 YNNKEL (reference sequence). The CDR3 consists of 13 residues. Trimming cost V 5 bases and J 6 bases, with 13 bases left between them. Here the CDR3 DNA reads TGTGCCAGCAGCTCGACCCGTGGATCTGAAGCTTTCTTT. Protein product: CASSSTRGSEAFF.

This clonotype was counted many times. V usage is TRBV5-1 and J usage is TRBJ1-1; a weak D match, TRBD1 (5 bases). This CDR3 spans 16 amino acids. Germline CDR1 SGHRS, CDR2 YFSETQ. Trimming shortened V by 0 bases and J by 1 base, and 13 bases separated the two germline ends. In DNA form, the CDR3 reads TGCGCCAGCAGCTTGGCCGCGGGGCTAGGGAACACTGAAGCTTTCTTT. It specifies CASSLAAGLGNTEAFF.

This clonotype came up once. A much bigger clone sits one base away, suggesting this may be a read error. The chain recombines TRBV2 with TRBJ1-5; no clear D. The CDR3 sequence is 13 residues long. Germline V gives CDR1 SNHLY, CDR2 FYNNEI. The CDR3 nucleotides read TGTGCCAGCAGTGTCTATAGCAATAAGCCCCAGCATTTT. Translating it yields CASSVYSNKPQHF.

A few counts support this clonotype. J is TRBJ2-7 and V is TRBV20-1, with 10 bases aligning to TRBD2. Trimming cost V 0 bases and J 4 bases; bases outside gene matches: 3. Per germline, CDR1 DFQATT and CDR2 SNEGSKA (reference sequence). The CDR3 loop spans 14 amino acids. The CDR3 bases are TGCAGTGCTAGAGAGGGACTAGCGTGGTACGAGCAGTACTTC. Its translation is CSAREGLAWYEQYF.

This clonotype was seen repeatedly, ten times or more. V is TRBV7-2 and J is TRBJ2-1; D gene ambiguous. Between the trimmed V and J ends, which lost 3 bases and 8 bases, there was a span of 5 bases. CDR3 length: 11 amino acids. The germline V gene encodes CDR1 SGHTA and CDR2 FQGNSA. The CDR3 reads CASSFRDEQFF. In nucleotides, the CDR3 is TGTGCCAGCAGCTTCCGGGATGAGCAGTTCTTC.